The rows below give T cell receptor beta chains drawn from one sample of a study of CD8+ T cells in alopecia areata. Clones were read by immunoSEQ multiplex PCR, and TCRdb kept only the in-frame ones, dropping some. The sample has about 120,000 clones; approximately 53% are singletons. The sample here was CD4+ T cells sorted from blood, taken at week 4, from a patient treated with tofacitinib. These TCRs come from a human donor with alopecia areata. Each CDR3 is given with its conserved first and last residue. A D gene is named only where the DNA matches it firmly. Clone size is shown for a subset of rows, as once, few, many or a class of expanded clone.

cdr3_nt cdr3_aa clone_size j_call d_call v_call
TGTGCCAGCAGTTCCCAGTTCAATCAGCCCCAGCATTTT CASSSQFNQPQHF - TRBJ1-5 - TRBV6-5
TGTGCCAGCAGCTTGATGGAAGGCACAGATACGCAGTATTTT CASSLMEGTDTQYF - TRBJ2-3 - TRBV7-9
TGTGCCAGCCACAGGGGAGGAGGGGAGCAGTTCTTC CASHRGGGEQFF - TRBJ2-1 - TRBV28
TGTGCCAGCACGCAGGACAGGGAACCATCCTCCTACGAGCAGTACTTC CASTQDREPSSYEQYF - TRBJ2-7 TRBD1 TRBV2
TGTGCCAGCAGCTTACGGACCATGGCGCAAGAGACCCAGTACTTC CASSLRTMAQETQYF - TRBJ2-5 - TRBV7-2
TGTGCCAGCAGCGCCACTCAACTCACTAGCTATTCCTACAATGAGCAGTTCTTC CASSATQLTSYSYNEQFF - TRBJ2-1 - TRBV9
TGTGCCAGCAGCCCCGGACAGTCGGATACGCAGTATTTT CASSPGQSDTQYF - TRBJ2-3 - TRBV7-9
TGTGCCTGGAGTCTCCGGGACATTGGTGGCTACACCTTC CAWSLRDIGGYTF - TRBJ1-2 - TRBV30
TGTGCCAGCATCTCCCAAGACGGCGTCGGGGCTGAAGCTTTCTTT CASISQDGVGAEAFF - TRBJ1-1 - TRBV7-3
TGTGCCAGCAGCCGGGGTTCGGGGGTAGCGCAGTATTTT CASSRGSGVAQYF - TRBJ2-3 - TRBV5-6
TGTGCCAGCTCACCAATGGGACAGACAGACACTGAAGCTTTCTTT CASSPMGQTDTEAFF - TRBJ1-1 TRBD1 TRBV18
TGTGCCAGCAGTTTCCAACAGGGGGACCCTCGAGGCTACACCTTC CASSFQQGDPRGYTF once TRBJ1-2 TRBD1 TRBV6-5
TGTGCCAGCAGTAGGGGAATTAGCGGGGGGGCCGAGCAGTTCTTC CASSRGISGGAEQFF - TRBJ2-1 TRBD2 TRBV6-5
TGCAGCGTCGGGTACTACGCAACTAATGAAAAACTGTTTTTT CSVGYYATNEKLFF - TRBJ1-4 - TRBV29-1
TGTGCCAGTAGTATAGATCGGAGGACAGGGGCCACCAAGAACACTGAAGCTTTCTTT CASSIDRRTGATKNTEAFF few TRBJ1-1 TRBD1 TRBV19
TGTGCCAGCAGCGCCGGCTCCGGAACCAATTCACCCCTCCACTTT CASSAGSGTNSPLHF once TRBJ1-6 - TRBV9
TGTGCCAGCAGAATGGACAGGGGATACAATGAGCAGTTCTTC CASRMDRGYNEQFF - TRBJ2-1 TRBD1 TRBV6-5
TGTGCCAGCACCGGGACTGTCTCCTCTGGGGCCAACGTCCTGACTTTC CASTGTVSSGANVLTF - TRBJ2-6 - TRBV11-2
TGCGCCAGCAGACGAGATCCGACAGGGTTGAGCAAAAACATTCAGTACTTC CASRRDPTGLSKNIQYF few TRBJ2-4 TRBD1 TRBV5-1
TGTGCCAGTAGTATTTTCGCCGGGAAAGAGACCCAGTACTTC CASSIFAGKETQYF - TRBJ2-5 - TRBV19
TGTGCCAGCAGTGGGGGCGGCAGTGGCTACACCTTC CASSGGGSGYTF - TRBJ1-2 - TRBV6-4